One and the same sample provided the 32 T cell receptor beta chains below, sequenced in a study of blood T cell repertoires in COVID-19. Produced via immunoSEQ multiplex PCR; TCRdb's table is partial and in-frame only. The sample has 150,000 to 180,000 clones, over 65% seen once. Sequenced: peripheral blood. Receptors originate from a man older than 75 with acute or convalescent COVID-19.

The chain recombines TRBV24-1 with TRBJ2-2; D not resolved. V gave up 3 bases and J gave up 2 bases, with 3 bases separating them. The CDR3 loop spans 13 amino acids. Germline CDR1 and CDR2: KGHDR and SFDVKD. In DNA form, the CDR3 reads TGTGCCACCAGTGATCAAAACACCGGGGAGCTGTTTTTT. Its protein is CATSDQNTGELFF.

The V call is TRBV7-2, the J call TRBJ2-7, with 9 bases aligning to TRBD1. This CDR3 is 15 amino acids long. Trimming cost V 5 bases and J 4 bases; bases outside gene matches: 9. Germline V CDR1 and CDR2: SGHTA, FQGNSA. The CDR3 reads CASSAGTGSLYEQYF. CDR3 in DNA: TGTGCCAGCAGCGCCGGGACAGGGTCCCTATACGAGCAGTACTTC.

The rearrangement joins TRBV28 to TRBJ1-5, with TRBD1 matching 7 bases. This CDR3 spans 14 amino acids. The junction had 6 bases not matched to a gene; V was cut back by 8 bases and J by 2 bases. Germline V gene sequence: CDR1 MDHEN, CDR2 SYDVKM. CDR3 in DNA: TGTGCCAGCCGCCAAACAGGGGGCAATCAGCCCCAGCATTTT. It codes for CASRQTGGNQPQHF.

This chain uses TRBV10-1 with TRBJ1-1; tentatively, D is TRBD1 (6 bases). The CDR3 sequence is 15 residues long. Per germline, CDR1 WNHNN and CDR2 SYGVQD (reference sequence). Trimming shortened V by 0 bases and J by 4 bases, and 12 bases separated the two germline ends. Written as DNA, the CDR3 is TGCGCCAGCAGTGAGTCAAGGGGGGGCGTCACTGAAGCTTTCTTT. This codes for CASSESRGGVTEAFF.

The gene calls are TRBV11-2 and TRBJ2-1; TRBD2 matches 7 bases. CDR1 is SGHAT and CDR2 is FQNNGV in the germline V gene. The CDR3 totals 15 residues. With 3 bases clipped from V and 6 bases from J, the junction kept 8 bases outside the gene matches. CDR3: CASSFDGGSRNEQFF. Here the CDR3 DNA reads TGTGCCAGCAGCTTCGACGGGGGGAGTCGCAATGAGCAGTTCTTC.

The rearrangement links TRBV5-6 to TRBJ2-7, with 8 bases fitting TRBD1. The CDR3 runs 14 residues. Unmatched junction bases numbered 6, after V lost 4 bases and J lost 3 bases. The V gene's germline CDR1 is SGHDT and CDR2 YYEEEE. The CDR3 reads CASSGDRTYYEQYF. The CDR3 region has the DNA TGTGCCAGCAGCGGGGACAGGACCTACTACGAGCAGTACTTC.

This sequence joins TRBV15 and TRBJ2-7; maybe TRBD1 (6 bases). V lost 3 bases, J lost 1 base, and 7 bases lay in between. Germline V gene data show CDR1 as LNHNV and CDR2 as YYDKDF (reference sequence). The CDR3 spans 13 residues. The CDR3 spells CATSSGQSYEQYF. The CDR3 DNA follows: TGTGCCACCAGCAGCGGACAGTCCTACGAGCAGTACTTC.

The chain has TRBV14 and TRBJ2-5; D ambiguous. Trimming pared 4 bases from V and 2 bases from J, leaving 2 bases between. Germline CDR1 reads SGHDN; CDR2 reads FVKESK. The CDR3 sequence is 11 residues long. CDR3 in DNA: TGTGCCAGCAGCCTACAAGAGACCCAGTACTTC. This gives the protein CASSLQETQYF.

V gene TRBV5-1 combines with J gene TRBJ2-5, with D perhaps matching TRBD2 (6 bases). The V gene's germline CDR1 is SGHRS and CDR2 YFSETQ. This CDR3 contains 19 residues. The V end lost 7 bases, the J end lost 4 bases, and 32 bases lay between the germline ends. The CDR3 is CASALPLGGLARRGETQYF. CDR3 DNA sequence: TGCGCCAGCGCTCTACCCCTGGGCGGGCTAGCGCGGAGGGGAGAGACCCAGTACTTC.

This chain joins TRBV4-1 and TRBJ1-4; tentative D call: TRBD1 (5 bases). From germline, CDR1 is MGHRA and CDR2 YSYEKL. This CDR3 is built from 14 residues. The V end lost 4 bases, the J end lost 7 bases, and 13 bases lay between the germline ends. The CDR3 loop reads CASSPGGGSEKLFF. In nucleotides, the CDR3 is TGCGCCAGCAGCCCCGGGGGAGGGTCTGAAAAACTGTTTTTT.

The J gene is TRBJ2-1, the V gene TRBV10-3; 11 bases are a match to TRBD2. The CDR3 contains 18 residues. Germline CDR1 is ENHRY and CDR2 is SYGVKD. V lost 8 bases, J lost 0 bases, and 12 bases stayed unmatched. CDR3 DNA sequence: TGTGCCATCGGTAGGGGTAGCGGGGGGGCAGGCTCCTACAATGAGCAGTTCTTC. Translating it yields CAIGRGSGGAGSYNEQFF.

The chain joins TRBV28 to TRBJ1-2; 8 bases agree with TRBD1. CDR1 and CDR2 (germline): MDHEN, SYDVKM. This CDR3 is 13 amino acids long. The junction had 7 bases not matched to a gene; V was cut back by 8 bases and J by 5 bases. CDR3 loop: CASFSGGKYGYTF. CDR3 nucleotide sequence: TGTGCCAGCTTTTCAGGGGGCAAGTATGGCTACACCTTC.

The chain recombines TRBV6-5 with TRBJ2-7; 9 bases align to TRBD1. V lost 6 bases, J lost 3 bases, and 6 bases stayed unmatched. This CDR3 is built from 14 residues. The germline gives CDR1 MNHEY, CDR2 SVGAGI. The CDR3 loop is CASSFWDRDYEQYV. Written as DNA, the CDR3 is TGTGCCAGCAGCTTTTGGGACAGGGACTACGAGCAGTACGTC.

This clone was counted many times. The chain couples TRBV29-1 to TRBJ1-1, with 7 bases identical to TRBD1. This CDR3 comprises 12 residues. Germline assignment: CDR1 SQVTM and CDR2 ANQGSEA. Trimming cost V 6 bases and J 1 base; bases outside gene matches: 2. DNA for the CDR3: TGCAGCGTCCGGACAGGGAACACTGAAGCTTTCTTT. It translates to CSVRTGNTEAFF.

This clone was counted a few times. This sequence joins TRBV9 and TRBJ2-7, with D perhaps matching TRBD2 (5 bases). There are 15 residues in the CDR3. CDR1 is SGDLS and CDR2 is YYNGEE in the germline V gene. V lost 4 bases, J lost 5 bases, and 19 bases lay in between. CDR3 amino acids: CASSITDSQRHEQYF. DNA of the CDR3: TGTGCCAGCAGCATCACGGACTCTCAGCGCCACGAGCAGTACTTC.

This clone was recorded only once. The chain combines TRBV30 with TRBJ1-4; 8 nucleotides match TRBD1. The germline V gene has CDR1 GTSNPN and CDR2 SVGIG (reference sequence). V was pared by 4 bases and J by 3 bases, with 4 bases of the junction left unmatched. The length of the CDR3 is 14 residues. The CDR3 spells CAWTGGVANEKLFF. CDR3 nucleotide sequence: TGTGCCTGGACAGGGGGCGTTGCTAATGAAAAACTGTTTTTT.

The J gene is TRBJ2-7, the V gene TRBV7-9; 8 nucleotides align to TRBD1. Germline CDR1 is SEHNR and CDR2 is FQNEAQ (reference sequence). The CDR3 length is 15 residues. Germline trimming cut 4 bases from V and 7 bases from J; bases unmatched to any gene: 12. CDR3 in DNA: TGTGCCAGCAGCTCCACCCAGACAGGGGAAGGAGAGCAGTACTTC. It translates to CASSSTQTGEGEQYF.

The chain joins TRBV7-8 to TRBJ1-1; D uncertain. The CDR3 loop spans 13 amino acids. V lost 1 base, J lost 3 bases, and 6 bases lay in between. Germline CDR1 and CDR2: SGHVS and FQNEAQ. The DNA for the CDR3 is TGTGCCAGCAGCTTAGTAGCGGACACTGAAGCTTTCTTT. Protein: CASSLVADTEAFF.

The rearrangement joins TRBV5-1 to TRBJ2-7, with a possible D match to TRBD1 (6 bases). Germline values: CDR1 SGHRS, CDR2 YFSETQ. The germline V and J ends were trimmed by 5 bases and 3 bases, with 18 bases remaining between them. The length of the CDR3 is 15 residues. For the CDR3, the DNA is TGCGCCAGCAGGAATCAGGGGTCCCTCGGCTACGAGCAGTACTTC. It translates to CASRNQGSLGYEQYF.

The V and J genes are TRBV11-2 and TRBJ1-4, with D perhaps TRBD1 (6 bases). This CDR3 spans 16 amino acids. Trimming removed 3 bases from V and 7 bases from J, with 18 bases in between. CDR1 is SGHAT, CDR2 FQNNGV, per germline. CDR3 sequence (DNA): TGTGCCAGCAGCTTGGGTCCCGCAGGGGCCGCTGAAAAACTGTTTTTT. Protein sequence: CASSLGPAGAAEKLFF.

The chain has TRBV19 and TRBJ2-1; possible D gene TRBD1, 5 bases. Germline lookup yields CDR1 LNHDA and CDR2 SQIVND (reference sequence). CDR3 length: 12 residues. Trimming removed 1 base from V and 12 bases from J, with 10 bases in between. CDR3 coding DNA: TGTGCCAGTAGTATAGTGGACACGGCGCAGTTCTTC. Translation: CASSIVDTAQFF.

The rearrangement uses TRBV5-1 and TRBJ1-1; 7 bases agree with TRBD1. J was trimmed by 4 bases and V by 5 bases; bases with no gene match: 8. The germline gives CDR1 SGHRS, CDR2 YFSETQ. This CDR3 has 14 residues. CDR3 residues: CASSSQGVGTEAFF. CDR3 DNA: TGCGCCAGCAGTTCCCAGGGGGTAGGCACTGAAGCTTTCTTT.

The V gene is TRBV6-5, the J gene TRBJ2-3, with D uncertain. The CDR3 totals 15 residues. V was cut by 5 bases and J by 2 bases, with 14 bases left in between. Germline loops: CDR1 MNHEY, CDR2 SVGAGI. CDR3 in DNA: TGTGCCAGCAGTCGCATTTTGGGCTCCACAGATACGCAGTATTTT. Protein: CASSRILGSTDTQYF.

The V call is TRBV5-1, the J call TRBJ1-1, with 7 bases lining up with TRBD1. Germline V gene sequence: CDR1 SGHRS, CDR2 YFSETQ. Trimming at V came to 4 bases and at J to 2 bases, leaving 8 bases not matched to a gene. The CDR3 runs to 15 residues. The CDR3 DNA reads as TGCGCCAGCAGCCCCCTCGACAGGGATAACACTGAAGCTTTCTTT. The encoded protein is CASSPLDRDNTEAFF.

The chain combines TRBV30 with TRBJ1-6; tentatively, D is TRBD1 (6 bases). The CDR3 runs to 15 residues. Trimming cost V 5 bases and J 3 bases, with 14 bases left between them. CDR1 is GTSNPN and CDR2 is SVGIG in the germline V gene (reference sequence). CDR3 region: CAWQAGTRYNSPLHF. The DNA for the CDR3 is TGTGCCTGGCAGGCCGGGACACGCTATAATTCACCCCTCCACTTT.

This chain links TRBV12-5 with TRBJ1-1, with 7 positions matching TRBD1. The germline gives CDR1 LGHNT, CDR2 FRNRAP. V lost 4 bases to trimming and J lost 7 bases; unmatched junction nucleotides: 15. There are 16 residues in the CDR3. The CDR3 DNA follows: TGTGCTAGTGGTTGGTTGGGACAGACGGTTCCGGGTGAAGCTTTCTTT. It encodes CASGWLGQTVPGEAFF.

This rearrangement joins TRBV29-1 to TRBJ1-2; the D gene is possibly TRBD1 (6 bases). Germline CDR1 SQVTM, CDR2 ANQGSEA. V dropped 3 bases and J dropped 5 bases, with 16 bases sitting between them. The CDR3 totals 14 residues. The CDR3 here is CSVDPTGTPYGYTF. The CDR3 bases are TGCAGCGTTGACCCTACAGGGACCCCTTATGGCTACACCTTC. Together with reference TRBV29-1 and TRBJ1-2, the CDR3 gives the full variable domain: SAVISQKPSRDICQRGTSLTIQCQVDSQVTMMFWYRQQPGQSLTLIATANQGSEATYESGFVIDKFPISRPNLTFSTLTVSNMSPEDSSIYLCSVDPTGTPYGYTFGSGTRLTVV.

This chain connects TRBV19 to TRBJ1-6; the D is unclear. The CDR3 sequence is 18 residues long. V lost 6 bases and J lost 0, with 18 bases in between. CDR1 is LNHDA, CDR2 SQIVND, per germline (reference sequence). CDR3 loop: CASRHRATGSSYNSPLHF. The CDR3 coding sequence is TGTGCCAGTAGGCACCGGGCGACGGGGAGCTCCTATAATTCACCCCTCCACTTT.

The chain recombines TRBV24-1 with TRBJ2-1; 9 bases are a match to TRBD2. The CDR3 runs 16 residues. V lost 7 bases and J lost 0; bases outside the gene matches: 6. The germline V gene encodes CDR1 KGHDR and CDR2 SFDVKD. The CDR3 sequence is CATSPSGASSYNEQFF. The CDR3 nucleotides read TGTGCCACCAGCCCTAGCGGGGCGTCCTCCTACAATGAGCAGTTCTTC.

This rearrangement joins TRBV11-3 to TRBJ1-1; D unresolved. This CDR3 spans 13 amino acids. The germline V gene has CDR1 SGHNT and CDR2 YENEEA. The V end was cut by 3 bases, the J end by 0 bases, with 5 bases between. The CDR3 nucleotides read TGTGCCAGCAGCTTTGAGGTGAACACTGAAGCTTTCTTT. Its protein is CASSFEVNTEAFF.

J is TRBJ1-2 and V is TRBV3-1 (or the pseudogene TRBV3-2); D may be TRBD1 (6 bases). The CDR3 covers 14 residues. The V gene lost 5 bases and the J gene lost 5 bases, with 15 bases spanning the gap. Germline CDR1 reads LGHDT; CDR2 reads YNNKEL (reference sequence). The DNA for the CDR3 is TGTGCCAGCAGCTACGAGAGGGGGGGGTATGGCTACACCTTC. Translating it yields CASSYERGGYGYTF.

The chain is built from TRBV7-8 and TRBJ1-3, with D perhaps TRBD1 (6 bases). V lost 10 bases to trimming and J lost 0 bases, with 16 bases between them. Germline CDR1 is SGHVS and CDR2 is FQNEAQ. CDR3 length: 15 amino acids. CDR3: CATTQDSSSGNTIYF. The CDR3 region has the DNA TGTGCCACCACCCAGGACAGCAGCTCTGGAAACACCATATATTTT.